These 20 T cell receptor beta chains were all obtained from the same sample, sequenced in a study of Ad26.COV2.S vaccination and SARS-CoV-2 variants. Generated by immunoSEQ multiplex PCR, the TCRdb table keeps only in-frame clones and is missing some. The repertoire holds under 550,000 clones, with more than 75% as singletons. Sample treatment: around 19 received Ad26.COV2.S at low or high dose, single or two shots; about 5 received placebo; per-sample allocation not given. Samples were taken on day 63 after the first vaccine or placebo injection. The sequencing here drew on peripheral blood, taken in a trial of Ad26.COV2.S vaccine versus placebo. These TCRs come from a person between 18 and 65 years old who received the Ad26.COV2.S COVID-19 vaccine or a placebo.

The V gene is TRBV3-1 (or the pseudogene TRBV3-2), the J gene TRBJ1-4, with D hard to call. Germline V gene sequence: CDR1 LGHDT, CDR2 YNNKEL (reference sequence). The CDR3 is made up of 16 amino acids. Trimming shortened V by 0 bases and J by 4 bases, and 12 bases separated the two germline ends. The CDR3 coding sequence is TGTGCCAGCAGCCAAGAGTCAGCAGAGAATAATGAAAAACTGTTTTTT. Protein: CASSQESAENNEKLFF.

As DNA, the CDR3 is TGCAGCGTTCCCGACAGGGGAGGAGCTGAAGCTTTCTTT. Its protein is CSVPDRGGAEAFF. V is TRBV29-1 and J is TRBJ1-1; 8 nucleotides agree with TRBD1. From germline, CDR1 is SQVTM and CDR2 ANQGSEA. CDR3 length equals 13 residues. With 5 bases clipped from V and 6 bases from J, the junction kept 8 bases outside the gene matches. The full variable domain, with the rest looked up from reference TRBV29-1 and TRBJ1-1, is SAVISQKPSRDICQRGTSLTIQCQVDSQVTMMFWYRQQPGQSLTLIATANQGSEATYESGFVIDKFPISRPNLTFSTLTVSNMSPEDSSIYLCSVPDRGGAEAFFGQGTRLTVV.

The chain carries TRBV7-2 and TRBJ1-5; TRBD1 might be the D (5 bases). Germline values: CDR1 SGHTA, CDR2 FQGNSA. This CDR3 spans 13 amino acids. V shed 2 bases and J shed 9 bases, with 11 bases lying between them. The CDR3 sequence: CASSLSQGLPQHF. In nucleotides, the CDR3 is TGTGCCAGCAGCTTAAGTCAGGGCCTGCCCCAGCATTTT. The full variable domain, its missing parts supplied by reference TRBV7-2 and TRBJ1-5, is GAGVSQSPSNKVTEKGKDVELRCDPISGHTALYWYRQSLGQGLEFLIYFQGNSAPDKSGLPSDRFSAERTGGSVSTLTIQRTQQEDSAVYLCASSLSQGLPQHFGDGTRLSIL.

The gene calls are TRBV18 and TRBJ1-5; D ambiguous. V gave up 4 bases and J gave up 4 bases, with 8 bases separating them. Germline CDR1 KGHSH, CDR2 LQKENI. This CDR3 is 13 amino acids long. In DNA, the CDR3 is TGTGCCAGCTCACTCCTGGAGAATCAGCCCCAGCATTTT. Protein product: CASSLLENQPQHF.

The chain combines TRBV7-8 with TRBJ2-2; TRBD1 aligns across 9 bases. This CDR3 region has 15 residues. Germline CDR1 reads SGHVS; CDR2 reads FQNEAQ. J lost 2 bases, V lost 6 bases, and 4 bases had no gene match. The CDR3 DNA is TGTGCCAGCAGTCCGGACAGGGGAAACACCGGGGAGCTGTTTTTT. Amino acids: CASSPDRGNTGELFF.

V is TRBV19 and J is TRBJ1-4, with TRBD1 matching over 7 bases. The CDR3 is 14 amino acids. With V trimmed by 6 bases and J by 8 bases, 9 bases remained unmatched. Germline CDR1 and CDR2: LNHDA and SQIVND (reference sequence). Here the CDR3 DNA reads TGTGCCAGTAGCCGCGACCCCAGGGGGGAAAAACTGTTTTTT. This sequence encodes CASSRDPRGEKLFF.

This clone was counted once. This chain connects TRBV3-1 (or the pseudogene TRBV3-2) to TRBJ2-7, with D possibly TRBD1 on 5 matching bases. The germline V gene has CDR1 LGHDT and CDR2 YNNKEL (reference sequence). V was clipped by 7 bases and J by 3 bases, with 16 bases between them. CDR3 length: 14 amino acids. This CDR3 is CASIPDSVVYEQYF. The CDR3 coding sequence is TGTGCCAGCATCCCCGACAGTGTAGTCTACGAGCAGTACTTC.

V gene TRBV7-2 combines with J gene TRBJ2-1; D gene unclear. Germline CDR1 and CDR2: SGHTA and FQGNSA. V shed 5 bases and J shed 5 bases, with 13 bases lying between them. The CDR3 consists of 14 residues. CDR3 sequence (DNA): TGTGCCAGCAGCCCAGCCCCCATGGACAATGAGCAGTTCTTC. Encoded protein: CASSPAPMDNEQFF.

The rearrangement links TRBV7-2 to TRBJ2-7; no reliable D call. The V gene's germline CDR1 is SGHTA and CDR2 FQGNSA. Deletions cut 3 bases from V and 2 bases from J, with 8 bases between. CDR3 length: 13 amino acids. CDR3 in DNA: TGTGCCAGCAGCTTTTCGGCAGCCTACGAGCAGTACTTC. Translation: CASSFSAAYEQYF.

The V and J genes are TRBV27 and TRBJ1-1; unclear D gene. Trimming left V 0 bases short and J 8 bases short, with 10 bases between. CDR1 is MNHEY and CDR2 is SMNVEV in the germline V gene (reference sequence). The CDR3 contains 13 residues. The CDR3 DNA reads as TGTGCCAGCAGTTTATCCCCACAGACCGAAGCTTTCTTT. Protein product: CASSLSPQTEAFF.

The J gene is TRBJ2-7, the V gene TRBV19, with unresolved D. Germline values: CDR1 LNHDA, CDR2 SQIVND (reference sequence). The CDR3 totals 12 residues. Trimming took off 3 bases at V and 4 bases at J, with 7 bases between the two ends. This chain's CDR3 is CASSMMGYEQYF. The DNA for the CDR3 is TGTGCCAGTAGTATGATGGGATACGAGCAGTACTTC.

The chain links TRBV4-3 to TRBJ2-2; the D gene is possibly TRBD1 (6 bases). With 8 bases removed from V and 2 bases from J, the gap between germline ends came to 12 bases. The CDR3 has 14 residues. Germline values: CDR1 LGHNA, CDR2 YSLEER. CDR3 sequence (DNA): TGCGCCAGCGCAAGGGACATCAACACCGGGGAGCTGTTTTTT. Protein: CASARDINTGELFF.

The chain is built from TRBV6-2 or TRBV6-3 and TRBJ1-6; a weak D match, TRBD1 (5 bases). The CDR3 totals 16 residues. Per germline, CDR1 MNHEY and CDR2 SVGEGT. Trimming left V 6 bases short and J 0 bases short, with 12 bases between. CDR3 amino acids: CASSWDGSSYNSPLHF. The CDR3 nucleotides read TGTGCCAGCAGCTGGGACGGGAGCTCCTATAATTCACCCCTCCACTTT.

V is TRBV5-5 and J is TRBJ1-1, with TRBD1 matching 8 bases. The CDR3 is 14 residues long. The germline CDR1 and CDR2 sequences are SGHKS and YYEKEE (reference sequence). Trimming cost V 1 base and J 6 bases; bases outside gene matches: 5. DNA for the CDR3: TGTGCCAGCAGCTTGACGGACAGGGTTTCTGAAGCTTTCTTT. Residues: CASSLTDRVSEAFF.

The CDR3 region is CASSLERGWEQYF. Written as DNA, the CDR3 is TGTGCCAGCAGCTTAGAGAGGGGGTGGGAGCAGTACTTC. The chain joins TRBV7-2 to TRBJ2-7, with D perhaps matching TRBD1 (6 bases). From germline, CDR1 is SGHTA and CDR2 FQGNSA. This CDR3 has 13 residues. Trimming shortened V by 1 base and J by 7 bases, and 11 bases separated the two germline ends. Filled out from reference TRBV7-2 and TRBJ2-7, the complete variable domain reads GAGVSQSPSNKVTEKGKDVELRCDPISGHTALYWYRQSLGQGLEFLIYFQGNSAPDKSGLPSDRFSAERTGGSVSTLTIQRTQQEDSAVYLCASSLERGWEQYFGPGTRLTVT.

In the case of this clone: This sample includes further DNA sequences coding for the same CDR3. The chain has TRBV7-3 and TRBJ2-2; D not certain. Trimming removed 2 bases at V and 1 base at J, with 5 bases between. This CDR3 contains 14 residues. The V gene's germline CDR1 is SGHTA and CDR2 FQGTGA. CDR3: CASSLGQNTGELFF. In DNA, the CDR3 is TGTGCCAGCAGCTTAGGGCAGAACACCGGGGAGCTGTTTTTT.

This chain joins TRBV5-1 and TRBJ2-7; 7 nucleotides align to TRBD1. This CDR3 has 12 amino acids. Trimming cost V 7 bases and J 5 bases; bases outside gene matches: 6. Looked up from germline, CDR1 is SGHRS and CDR2 is YFSETQ. The CDR3 bases are TGCGCCAGCCACCACAGGGGAGACGAGCAGTACTTC. Translating gives CASHHRGDEQYF.

The V call is TRBV6-6, the J call TRBJ2-5, with 8 bases lining up with TRBD2. The length of the CDR3 is 13 residues. V dropped 6 bases and J dropped 5; count of bases not matched to a gene: 5. The germline gives CDR1 MNHNY, CDR2 SVGAGI (reference sequence). The CDR3 protein is CASSFRGGETQYF. The CDR3 DNA is TGTGCCAGCAGCTTCCGGGGGGGGGAGACCCAGTACTTC.

V usage is TRBV5-1 and J usage is TRBJ1-1, with D uncertain. CDR1 and CDR2 from the germline V gene are SGHRS and YFSETQ. Trimming removed 0 bases from V and 1 base from J, with 19 bases in between. The CDR3 extends over 18 amino acids. The CDR3 is CASSLVGIGRERNTEAFF. The CDR3 coding sequence is TGCGCCAGCAGCTTGGTGGGGATCGGACGGGAGAGGAACACTGAAGCTTTCTTT.

The chain carries TRBV28 and TRBJ2-7, with TRBD2 identical over 8 bases. CDR1 MDHEN and CDR2 SYDVKM come from the germline V gene. The CDR3 is 14 residues long. The V segment lost 7 bases and the J segment 0 bases; nucleotides outside the gene matches: 5. The CDR3 loop reads CASNLLAASYEQYF. The CDR3 nucleotides are TGTGCCAGCAATCTACTAGCGGCCTCCTACGAGCAGTACTTC.